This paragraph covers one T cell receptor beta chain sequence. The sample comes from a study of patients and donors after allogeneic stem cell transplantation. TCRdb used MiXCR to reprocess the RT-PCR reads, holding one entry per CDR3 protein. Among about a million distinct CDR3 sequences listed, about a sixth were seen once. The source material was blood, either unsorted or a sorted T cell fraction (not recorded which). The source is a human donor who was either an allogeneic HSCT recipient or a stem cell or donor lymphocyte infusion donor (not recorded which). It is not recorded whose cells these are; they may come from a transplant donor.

As DNA, the CDR3 is TGTGCCAGCAGCGTAGAGCCTAGCGTGTTGCTCTACGAGCAGTACTTC. Translation: CASSVEPSVLLYEQYF. The J gene is TRBJ2-7, the V gene TRBV9; a weak D match, TRBD2 (6 bases). Trimming pared 0 bases from V and 3 bases from J, leaving 16 bases between. CDR1 is SGDLS and CDR2 is YYNGEE in the germline V gene. The CDR3 consists of 16 residues.